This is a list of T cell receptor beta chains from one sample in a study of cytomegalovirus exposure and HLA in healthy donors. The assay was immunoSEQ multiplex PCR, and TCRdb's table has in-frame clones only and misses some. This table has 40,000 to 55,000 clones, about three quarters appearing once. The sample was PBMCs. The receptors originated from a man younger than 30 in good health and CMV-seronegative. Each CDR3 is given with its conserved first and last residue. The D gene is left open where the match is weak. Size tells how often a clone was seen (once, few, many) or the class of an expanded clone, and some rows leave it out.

TGCGCCAGCAGCCAAGCCTCGGGGAGTGACAATCAGCCCCAGCATTTT,CASSQASGSDNQPQHF,NA,TRBJ1-5,NA,TRBV4-1
TGCGCCAGCAGCTGGGACACTACGCCGCAGTATTTT,CASSWDTTPQYF,NA,TRBJ2-3,once,TRBV5-1
TGTGCCAGCAGTGTCAGCGACAGAATTAACTATGGCTACACCTTC,CASSVSDRINYGYTF,NA,TRBJ1-2,NA,TRBV6-1
TGCGCCAGCAGTGAGGACGCGGGAGGGGCCACAGATACGCAGTATTTT,CASSEDAGGATDTQYF,TRBD2,TRBJ2-3,NA,TRBV10-1
TGTGCCAGCAGCTTATGGGGGGACAGCTACGAGCAGTACTTC,CASSLWGDSYEQYF,NA,TRBJ2-7,NA,TRBV7-2
TGTGCCAGCAGTTACTCTCCCCCCCCCGGTCCCGAGCAGTACTTC,CASSYSPPPGPEQYF,NA,TRBJ2-7,NA,TRBV6-5
TGTGCCTGGAGTGTCGTACTAGCGGGAGGGCGGGGCGAGCAGTACTTC,CAWSVVLAGGRGEQYF,TRBD2,TRBJ2-7,NA,TRBV30
TGTGCCAGCAGCTTAACGACGGGGTTTGGACCAGATACGCAGTATTTT,CASSLTTGFGPDTQYF,NA,TRBJ2-3,NA,TRBV7-9
TGTGCCAGTGGCCCACTGATTCCAGGGTCGGAGGCTTTCTTT,CASGPLIPGSEAFF,NA,TRBJ1-1,NA,TRBV19
TGCGCCAGCAGCCAAGCCCTAGCGGGAGGCCCCCAAGAGACCCAGTACTTC,CASSQALAGGPQETQYF,TRBD2,TRBJ2-5,NA,TRBV4-1
TGTGCCAGCAGTTTTGCGCGGCAGAGTTATCAGCCCCAGCATTTT,CASSFARQSYQPQHF,NA,TRBJ1-5,NA,TRBV28
TGTGCCAGCAGCTTAAGGGTAGCGGGAGTGAGCAATGAGCAGTTCTTC,CASSLRVAGVSNEQFF,TRBD2,TRBJ2-1,few,TRBV5-8
TGTGCCAGCAGCCAAGAGAGGGGACTAGCGGGAGGGCTGAACACCGGGGAGCTGTTTTTT,CASSQERGLAGGLNTGELFF,TRBD2,TRBJ2-2,NA,TRBV4-2
TGTGCCAGCAGTACGGGACAGGGCCGAGGGGTGACCCAGTACTTC,CASSTGQGRGVTQYF,TRBD1,TRBJ2-5,few,TRBV6-6
TGTGCCAGCAGCACCCGGACAGGGTTGGGCTACGAGCAGTACTTC,CASSTRTGLGYEQYF,TRBD1,TRBJ2-7,NA,TRBV7-9
TGTGCCAGCAGTGAACCGACAGGTTTTAATGAAAAACTGTTTTTT,CASSEPTGFNEKLFF,NA,TRBJ1-4,NA,TRBV25-1
TGTGCCTGGAGTGTACTAACTGGAAACACCATATATTTT,CAWSVLTGNTIYF,NA,TRBJ1-3,NA,TRBV30
TGCGCCAGCAGCCAAGATACAACAGGGCTGGAGACCCAGTACTTC,CASSQDTTGLETQYF,NA,TRBJ2-5,NA,TRBV4-3
TGTGCCAGCAGCTTAGGGACTAGCTACACCGGGGAGCTGTTTTTT,CASSLGTSYTGELFF,TRBD2,TRBJ2-2,NA,TRBV7-6
TGCGCCAGCAGCCTCGCACTAGCGGGAACTATACGCAATGAGCAGTTCTTC,CASSLALAGTIRNEQFF,TRBD2,TRBJ2-1,NA,TRBV4-3
TGTGCCAGCAGCGTACGGCTAGCGGGGGAGCTGTTTTTT,CASSVRLAGELFF,NA,TRBJ2-2,NA,TRBV9
TGTGCTAGCAGCCCCTTGGGCTATAGCGACGAGCAGTACTTC,CASSPLGYSDEQYF,NA,TRBJ2-7,NA,TRBV7-7
TGCGCCAGCAGCCCCGGGACACGTGAAAAACTGTTTTTT,CASSPGTREKLFF,NA,TRBJ1-4,NA,TRBV4-3
TGCGCCAGCAGCCAAGAAACGGGGGGGTTTCAAGCTAACTATGGCTACACCTTC,CASSQETGGFQANYGYTF,NA,TRBJ1-2,NA,TRBV4-3
TGTGCCAGCAGCCAAGACTTGCCAGCGGGGAACACCATATATTTT,CASSQDLPAGNTIYF,NA,TRBJ1-3,NA,TRBV4-2
TGTGCCATCAGCTCCGGAGCAGGGGGGAATGAGCAGTTCTTC,CAISSGAGGNEQFF,NA,TRBJ2-1,NA,TRBV10-3
TGTGCCAGCAGCTCACCCACAGGGATTGAAGGCTATGGCTACACCTTC,CASSSPTGIEGYGYTF,NA,TRBJ1-2,NA,TRBV5-4
TGCAGCGTTGAAATGGGGACAAACTATGGCTACACCTTC,CSVEMGTNYGYTF,NA,TRBJ1-2,NA,TRBV29-1
TGTGCCAGCAGTTTAAACGAGCATGGCTACACCTTC,CASSLNEHGYTF,NA,TRBJ1-2,NA,TRBV28
TGTGCCAGCAGTTACTTAGGGACAGGGGCCTACGAGCAGTACTTC,CASSYLGTGAYEQYF,TRBD1,TRBJ2-7,few,TRBV6-5
TGTGCCAGCAGTCCGGGACTAGCGGCCGAGACCCAGTACTTC,CASSPGLAAETQYF,TRBD2,TRBJ2-5,NA,TRBV6-5
TGTGCCAGCGCGACAGCAAGCTCCTACAATGAGCAGTTCTTC,CASATASSYNEQFF,NA,TRBJ2-1,few,TRBV19
TGTGCCAGCTCACCACCTTCAGGGGGTTACGAGCAGTACTTC,CASSPPSGGYEQYF,TRBD1,TRBJ2-7,NA,TRBV18
TGTGCCAGCAGTTCCACTGAGAAAAGTAATAGCAATCAGCCCCAGCATTTT,CASSSTEKSNSNQPQHF,NA,TRBJ1-5,NA,TRBV28
TGTGCCTGGAGTGTATTGGCAGGGGCTATCTATGGCTACACCTTC,CAWSVLAGAIYGYTF,NA,TRBJ1-2,NA,TRBV30
TGTGCCATCAGTGACACCGTCACACGCACAGATACGCAGTATTTT,CAISDTVTRTDTQYF,NA,TRBJ2-3,once,TRBV10-3